Listed below are T cell receptor beta chains from one sample, sequenced in a study of T cell repertoires in cytomegalovirus infection. TCRdb re-analysed the reads in MiXCR, keeping a single row per CDR3 protein. The table records roughly 600,000 distinct CDR3 sequences, 24% of them present only once. Sequenced sample: CD8+ T cells from PBMCs. Source of these receptors: a human donor in good health (CMV status not recorded). Some clones in this sample may be carry-over from other donors' samples. Each CDR3 is given with its conserved first and last residue. Fields, in order: J gene, clone size, D gene, V gene, CDR3 DNA, CDR3 protein. A D gene is named only where the DNA matches it firmly. Clone size is stated in some rows and not others, as once, few, many or a class when expanded.

TRBJ2-3	.	TRBD2	TRBV20-1	TGCAGTGCCCGAACGGTAGCGGGGGGCGATTTCCTAGATACGCAGTATTTT	CSARTVAGGDFLDTQYF
TRBJ1-4	.	TRBD1	TRBV12-3/TRBV12-4	TGTGCCAGCAGTCCTCGGAGGGGGCTAGAAAAACTGTTTTTT	CASSPRRGLEKLFF
TRBJ2-7	.	.	TRBV29-1	TGCAGCGTTGACGCACAGGGCTCCTCCTACGAGCAGTACTTC	CSVDAQGSSYEQYF
TRBJ1-2	few	.	TRBV6-6	TGTGCCAGCACCCCCAGTTATGGCTACACCTTC	CASTPSYGYTF
TRBJ1-5	many	.	TRBV7-8	TGTGCCAGCAGCTTAGTGTCCTATCAGCCCCAGCATTTT	CASSLVSYQPQHF
TRBJ2-1	few	.	TRBV29-1	TGCAGCGTTGATGAGGTTTTTGACAATGAGCAGTTCTTC	CSVDEVFDNEQFF
TRBJ2-1	many	TRBD1	TRBV7-2	TGTGCCAGCAGTCCACTGACAGGGGTGGGCAATGAGCAGTTCTTC	CASSPLTGVGNEQFF
TRBJ1-1	many	TRBD1	TRBV6-1	TGTGCAGTAGGAGGGGGCATCACTGAAGCTTTCTTT	CAVGGGITEAFF
TRBJ2-7	.	.	TRBV20-1	TGCAGTGCTCCAGCGGAGAAAACCCCCTCCTACGAGCAGTACTTC	CSAPAEKTPSYEQYF
TRBJ1-4	.	.	TRBV7-6	TGTGCCAACAGCTTAGTCCAATCGCGGGGTGAAAAACTGTTTTTT	CANSLVQSRGEKLFF
TRBJ2-1	.	.	TRBV4-1	TGCGCCAGCAGCCAAGCCAAGTCGGGATATGAGCAGTTCTTC	CASSQAKSGYEQFF
TRBJ2-5	many	.	TRBV7-6	TGTGCCAGCAGCTTAAGGGCGGCCCTCACAGAGACCCAGTACTTC	CASSLRAALTETQYF
TRBJ2-2	many	.	TRBV7-9	TGTGCCAGCAGCCCCTCGGATGTTGTTCGCACCGGGGAGCTGTTTTTT	CASSPSDVVRTGELFF
TRBJ2-5	.	.	TRBV10-3	TGTGCCATCAGTGTCACAAGGGGAGAGACCCAGTACTTC	CAISVTRGETQYF
TRBJ2-1	.	.	TRBV6-5	TGTGCCAGCAGTTACACCGGATTTGGGAATGAGCAGTTCTTC	CASSYTGFGNEQFF
TRBJ2-3	few	.	TRBV6-6	TGTGCCAGCAGAGCTAGCCCCGGTCGAGGGGATACGCAGTATTTT	CASRASPGRGDTQYF
TRBJ2-5	few	.	TRBV4-1	TGCGCCAGCAGCCAAGGACTAGGATGGGGAGAGACCCAGTACTTC	CASSQGLGWGETQYF
TRBJ2-1	.	TRBD2	TRBV11-2	TGTGCCAGCAGCTTAAGCCTAGCGGACTACAATGAGCAGTTCTTC	CASSLSLADYNEQFF
TRBJ1-1	.	.	TRBV5-5	TGTGCCAGCGCAGCTTGGTCCGGCAGGAACACTGAAGCTTTCTTT	CASAAWSGRNTEAFF
TRBJ2-3	many	.	TRBV2	TGTGCCAGCAGTGAATTTCCCTGGATCGGAGATACGCAGTATTTT	CASSEFPWIGDTQYF
TRBJ1-1	many	.	TRBV7-2	TGTGCCAGCAGCTCTCCCTTCATGAACACTGAAGCTTTCTTT	CASSSPFMNTEAFF
TRBJ2-1	few	TRBD2	TRBV20-1	TGCAGTGCTAGAGGGCTAGCGGGGGACCTCCCTTACAATGAGCAGTTCTTC	CSARGLAGDLPYNEQFF
TRBJ2-1	many	TRBD1	TRBV12-3/TRBV12-4	TGTGCCAGCAGTTCATGGACAGGATGGATCTTC	CASSSWTGWIF
TRBJ2-1	.	.	TRBV27	TGTGCCAGCAGAAAGGGGGGGGGCCTAATCAATGAGCAGTTCTTC	CASRKGGGLINEQFF
TRBJ2-5	few	.	TRBV6-1	TGTGCCAGCAGTGAGTTTTACAGCCACCAAGAGACCCAGTACTTC	CASSEFYSHQETQYF
TRBJ1-4	many	TRBD1	TRBV6-6	TGTGCCAGCAGTTACGGAGAGAACCGGGACAGGGGAACATCAGACAGTCTGGAGTATGAAAAACTGTTTTTT	CASSYGENRDRGTSDSLEYEKLFF
TRBJ2-1	.	TRBD2	TRBV27	TGTGCCAGCAGTTTGACTAGCGGGCCTGGCAATGAGCAGTTCTTC	CASSLTSGPGNEQFF